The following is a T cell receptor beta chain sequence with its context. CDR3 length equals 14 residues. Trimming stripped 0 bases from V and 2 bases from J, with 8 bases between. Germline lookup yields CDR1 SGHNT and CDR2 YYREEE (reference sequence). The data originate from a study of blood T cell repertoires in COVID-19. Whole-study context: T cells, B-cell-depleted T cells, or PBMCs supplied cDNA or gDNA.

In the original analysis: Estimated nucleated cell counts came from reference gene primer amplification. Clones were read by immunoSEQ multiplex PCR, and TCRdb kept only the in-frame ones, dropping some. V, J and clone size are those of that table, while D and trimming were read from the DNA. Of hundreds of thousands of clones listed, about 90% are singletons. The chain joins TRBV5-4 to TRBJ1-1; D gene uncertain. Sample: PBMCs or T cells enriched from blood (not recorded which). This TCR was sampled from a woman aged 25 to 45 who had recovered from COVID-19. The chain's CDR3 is CASSLAEVNTEAFF. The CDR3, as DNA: TGTGCCAGCAGCTTGGCCGAGGTAAACACTGAAGCTTTCTTT.